Below are 18 T cell receptor beta chains sequenced from a single sample in a study of T cell changes during pregnancy in multiple sclerosis. Sequencing was performed with immunoSEQ multiplex PCR; in TCRdb, only in-frame clones are kept and a portion is missing. The sample has some 80,000 clones; over 85% are singletons. Sequences were derived from CD4+ T cells from peripheral blood mononuclear cells, sampled after pregnancy. These receptors were taken from a female donor with multiple sclerosis, enrolled in a pregnancy study.

The chain links TRBV5-4 to TRBJ2-2; 10 bases line up with TRBD2. This CDR3 is built from 15 residues. The J segment lost 7 bases and the V segment lost 4 bases, leaving 7 bases of the junction unmatched. Germline V gene sequence: CDR1 SGHNT, CDR2 YYREEE (reference sequence). The CDR3 reads CASSGSGRVHGELFF. In DNA form, the CDR3 reads TGTGCCAGCAGCGGGAGCGGGAGGGTTCACGGGGAGCTGTTTTTT.

The chain has TRBV7-9 and TRBJ1-4; D remains ambiguous. The CDR3 extends over 13 amino acids. Trimming pared 7 bases from V and 5 bases from J, leaving 11 bases between. Looked up from germline, CDR1 is SEHNR and CDR2 is FQNEAQ (reference sequence). The CDR3 coding sequence is TGTGCCAGCAAACAGAGTGGAAATGAAAAACTGTTTTTT. It yields the protein CASKQSGNEKLFF.

The chain carries TRBV28 and TRBJ2-1, with TRBD2 as a possible D gene (5 bases). Germline CDR1 is MDHEN and CDR2 is SYDVKM. Trimming stripped 2 bases from V and 4 bases from J, with 12 bases between. The CDR3 is made up of 15 amino acids. CDR3 sequence (DNA): TGTGCCAGCAGTTTAGATAGCGCCTGGTACAATGAGCAGTTCTTC. Translating it yields CASSLDSAWYNEQFF.

The CDR3, as DNA: TGTGCCAGCCTCGGGGCAGGGGGCCCCTGGGAGCAGTACTTC. This gives the protein CASLGAGGPWEQYF. The chain joins TRBV28 to TRBJ2-7, with 8 bases lining up with TRBD1. V lost 8 bases and J lost 7; bases outside the gene matches: 13. CDR3 length: 14 amino acids. Germline V gene lookup returns CDR1 MDHEN and CDR2 SYDVKM. Full variable domain (remainder filled in from reference TRBV28 and TRBJ2-7): DVKVTQSSRYLVKRTGEKVFLECVQDMDHENMFWYRQDPGLGLRLIYFSYDVKMKEKGDIPEGYSVSREKKERFSLILESASTNQTSMYLCASLGAGGPWEQYFGPGTRLTVT.

This chain joins TRBV10-1 and TRBJ2-1; TRBD2 matches at 12 bases. The germline CDR1 and CDR2 sequences are WNHNN and SYGVQD (reference sequence). Trimming removed 7 bases from V and 7 bases from J; junction bases left unmatched: 8. The length of the CDR3 is 15 residues. The CDR3 reads CASNRLAGDINEQFF. The CDR3 DNA sequence: TGCGCCAGCAATCGACTAGCGGGAGACATAAATGAGCAGTTCTTC.

This clone was detected once. This chain connects TRBV15 to TRBJ2-1; weak D call: TRBD2 (6 bases). CDR1 and CDR2 from the germline V gene are LNHNV and YYDKDF (reference sequence). V was trimmed by 2 bases and J by 7 bases, leaving 15 bases between them. This CDR3 is built from 15 residues. The CDR3 nucleotides are TGTGCCACCAGCAGAAACGTCCGGGACTCAAATGAGCAGTTCTTC. Translating gives CATSRNVRDSNEQFF.

This chain links TRBV5-1 with TRBJ2-1; TRBD1 is a possible D gene (8 bases). The CDR3 covers 14 residues. V lost 0 bases to trimming and J lost 9 bases, with 13 bases between them. From germline, CDR1 is SGHRS and CDR2 YFSETQ. CDR3 sequence: CASSLDRGEGEQFF. The CDR3 nucleotides are TGCGCCAGCAGCTTGGACAGGGGGGAGGGTGAGCAGTTCTTC.

The chain is built from TRBV18 and TRBJ2-3; the D gene is possibly TRBD1 (6 bases). CDR1 is KGHSH, CDR2 LQKENI, per germline. There are 17 residues in the CDR3. Trimming pared 3 bases from V and 2 bases from J, leaving 18 bases between. CDR3 DNA sequence: TGTGCCAGCTCACCCACCCCGTCCGGGACATTCACAGATACGCAGTATTTT. It translates to CASSPTPSGTFTDTQYF.

This chain connects TRBV7-2 to TRBJ2-7, with TRBD2 identical over 14 bases. Germline trimming cut 1 base from V and 4 bases from J; bases unmatched to any gene: 3. This CDR3 is built from 16 residues. Germline values: CDR1 SGHTA, CDR2 FQGNSA. The CDR3 spells CASSLEGTSGSYEQYF. The CDR3 DNA is TGTGCCAGCAGCTTAGAGGGGACTAGCGGGAGTTACGAGCAGTACTTC.

The chain has TRBV13 and TRBJ2-2; weak D call: TRBD2 (5 bases). V dropped 0 bases and J dropped 2 bases, with 10 bases sitting between them. The germline gives CDR1 PRHDT, CDR2 FYEKMQ (reference sequence). CDR3 length: 16 amino acids. The DNA for the CDR3 is TGTGCCAGCAGCTTAGGACTAGTGGGTAACACCGGGGAGCTGTTTTTT. Its translation is CASSLGLVGNTGELFF.

V and J are TRBV27 and TRBJ2-5; the match to TRBD2 covers 9 bases. Germline CDR1 and CDR2: MNHEY and SMNVEV (reference sequence). With 6 bases clipped from V and 9 bases from J, the junction kept 20 bases outside the gene matches. This CDR3 comprises 17 residues. Here the CDR3 reads CASRLGGVASGAMAQYF. The DNA for the CDR3 is TGTGCCAGCAGGCTGGGGGGCGTTGCTAGCGGGGCCATGGCCCAGTACTTC.

This clone was recorded only once. The V call is TRBV15, the J call TRBJ1-4; a possible D gene is TRBD1 (5 bases). V was clipped by 4 bases and J by 0 bases, with 15 bases between them. Germline loops: CDR1 LNHNV, CDR2 YYDKDF (reference sequence). The CDR3 has 17 residues. Here the CDR3 reads CATSTRGSHATNEKLFF. The CDR3 DNA follows: TGTGCCACCAGCACAAGGGGCAGCCATGCAACTAATGAAAAACTGTTTTTT.

The chain recombines TRBV14 with TRBJ1-1; TRBD1 matches at 9 bases. The CDR3 runs 14 residues. Unmatched junction bases numbered 6, after V lost 3 bases and J lost 7 bases. Looked up from germline, CDR1 is SGHDN and CDR2 is FVKESK. DNA for the CDR3: TGTGCCAGCAGCCACGGGCGACAGGGGGGTGAAGCTTTCTTT. This gives the protein CASSHGRQGGEAFF.

V is TRBV28 and J is TRBJ1-4, with D possibly TRBD1 on 5 matching bases. This CDR3 is built from 17 residues. Germline V gene data show CDR1 as MDHEN and CDR2 as SYDVKM. Trimming took 4 bases from V and 5 from J, leaving 20 bases between them. CDR3 coding DNA: TGTGCCAGCAGTTCGGGGGGGAATTCAGGCCTCAATGAAAAACTGTTTTTT. It translates to CASSSGGNSGLNEKLFF.

This sequence joins TRBV28 and TRBJ2-5; 7 nucleotides align to TRBD2. CDR1 MDHEN and CDR2 SYDVKM come from the germline V gene. CDR3 length equals 15 residues. J was trimmed by 5 bases and V by 4 bases; bases with no gene match: 10. CDR3 sequence reads: CASSSGGGRRETQYF. The CDR3 region has the DNA TGTGCCAGCAGTTCGGGCGGCGGGAGACGCGAGACCCAGTACTTC.

CDR3 region: CASSLLEAGRTQYF. The CDR3 coding sequence is TGTGCCAGCAGCTTACTGGAAGCGGGTCGGACCCAGTACTTC. The genes are TRBV7-2 and TRBJ2-5, with D maybe TRBD2 (6 bases). CDR3 length: 14 amino acids. Trimming took off 2 bases at V and 7 bases at J, with 14 bases between the two ends. Germline values: CDR1 SGHTA, CDR2 FQGNSA.

V gene TRBV5-8 combines with J gene TRBJ2-1; 10 positions match TRBD2. Germline-derived CDR1 and CDR2 are SGHTS and YDEGEE. V dropped 4 bases and J dropped 9; count of bases not matched to a gene: 10. The CDR3 spans 15 residues. The CDR3 DNA reads TGTGCCAGCAGCGGTAGCGGGGGGCCAGGTGGTGAGCAGTTCTTC. Its translation: CASSGSGGPGGEQFF.

The chain's CDR3 is CASSLMTRDHTQYF. As DNA, the CDR3 is TGTGCCAGCAGCTTAATGACTAGGGATCATACGCAGTATTTT. The chain combines TRBV7-9 with TRBJ2-3; D may be TRBD2 (6 bases). The CDR3 length is 14 residues. V lost 2 bases, J lost 7 bases, and 13 bases lay in between. Germline loops: CDR1 SEHNR, CDR2 FQNEAQ (reference sequence).